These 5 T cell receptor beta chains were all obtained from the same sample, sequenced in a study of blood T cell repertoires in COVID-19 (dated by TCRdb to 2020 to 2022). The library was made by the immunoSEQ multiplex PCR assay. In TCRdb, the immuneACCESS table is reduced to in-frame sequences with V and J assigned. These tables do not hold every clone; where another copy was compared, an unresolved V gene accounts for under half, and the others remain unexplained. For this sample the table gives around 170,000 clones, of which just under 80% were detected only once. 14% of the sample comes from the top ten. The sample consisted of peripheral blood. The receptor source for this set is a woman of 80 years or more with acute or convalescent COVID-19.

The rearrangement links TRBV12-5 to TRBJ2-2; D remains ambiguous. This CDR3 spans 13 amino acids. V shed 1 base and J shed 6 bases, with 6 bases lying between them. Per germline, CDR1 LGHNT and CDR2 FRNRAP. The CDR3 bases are TGTGCTAGTGGTTTGGCCGACTCCGGGGAGCTGTTTTTT. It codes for CASGLADSGELFF. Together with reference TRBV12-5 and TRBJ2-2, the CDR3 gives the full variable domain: DARVTQTPRHKVTEMGQEVTMRCQPILGHNTVFWYRQTMMQGLELLAYFRNRAPLDDSGMPKDRFSAEMPDATLATLKIQPSEPRDSAVYFCASGLADSGELFFGEGSRLTVL.

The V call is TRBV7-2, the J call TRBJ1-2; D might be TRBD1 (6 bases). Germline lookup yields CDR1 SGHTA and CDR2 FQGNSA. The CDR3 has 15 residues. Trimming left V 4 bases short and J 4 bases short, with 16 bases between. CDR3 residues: CASSSSTGYSYGYTF. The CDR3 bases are TGTGCCAGCAGCTCGAGTACAGGGTACAGCTATGGCTACACCTTC.

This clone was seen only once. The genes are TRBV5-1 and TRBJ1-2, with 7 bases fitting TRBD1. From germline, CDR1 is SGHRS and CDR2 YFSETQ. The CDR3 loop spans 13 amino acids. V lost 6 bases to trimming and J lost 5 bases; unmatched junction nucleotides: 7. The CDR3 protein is CASTVGGGYGYTF. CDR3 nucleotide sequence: TGCGCCAGCACAGTAGGGGGCGGGTATGGCTACACCTTC.

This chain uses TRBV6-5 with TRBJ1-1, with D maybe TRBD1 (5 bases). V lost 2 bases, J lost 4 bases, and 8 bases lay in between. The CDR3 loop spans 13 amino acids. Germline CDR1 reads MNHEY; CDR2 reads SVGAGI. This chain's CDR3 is CASSYQGSTEAFF. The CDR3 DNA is TGTGCCAGCAGTTACCAGGGTAGCACTGAAGCTTTCTTT.

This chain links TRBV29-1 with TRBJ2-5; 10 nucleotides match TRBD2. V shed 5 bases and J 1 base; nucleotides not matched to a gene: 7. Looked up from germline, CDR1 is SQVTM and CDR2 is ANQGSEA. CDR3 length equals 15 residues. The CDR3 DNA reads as TGCAGCGTTACTCGGACTAGCGGTTTCCAAGAGACCCAGTACTTC. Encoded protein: CSVTRTSGFQETQYF.